This paragraph covers one TCR beta chain sequence. This CDR3 has 21 residues. The germline gives CDR1 LNHDA, CDR2 SQIVND (reference sequence). V was pared by 6 bases and J by 2 bases, with 18 bases of the junction left unmatched. These data come from a study of T cell responses to AZD1222 COVID-19 vaccine. Measured with immunoSEQ multiplex PCR; TCRdb has only the in-frame clones, and not every one. The sample consists of about 88,000 clones, under 95% of them appearing once. The chain has TRBV19 and TRBJ2-1; the match to TRBD2 covers 14 bases. The TCR was taken from an adult in good health. Sequenced here: peripheral blood, sampled on day 0 of AZD1222 vaccination. This chain's CDR3 is CASRRLLKTSGRASAYNEQFF. The CDR3 DNA follows: TGTGCCAGTAGAAGGCTCCTTAAGACTAGCGGGAGGGCCTCAGCCTACAATGAGCAGTTCTTC.